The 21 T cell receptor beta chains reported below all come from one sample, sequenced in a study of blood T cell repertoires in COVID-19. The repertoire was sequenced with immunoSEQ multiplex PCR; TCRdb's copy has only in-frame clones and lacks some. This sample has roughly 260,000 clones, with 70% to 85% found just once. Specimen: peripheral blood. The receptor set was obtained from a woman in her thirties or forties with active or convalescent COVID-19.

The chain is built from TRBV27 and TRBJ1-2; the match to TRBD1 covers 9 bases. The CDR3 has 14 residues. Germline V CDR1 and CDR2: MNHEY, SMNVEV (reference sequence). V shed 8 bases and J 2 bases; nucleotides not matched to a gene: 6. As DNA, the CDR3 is TGTGCCAGCGCCCGGACAGGGGAAAACTATGGCTACACCTTC. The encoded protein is CASARTGENYGYTF.

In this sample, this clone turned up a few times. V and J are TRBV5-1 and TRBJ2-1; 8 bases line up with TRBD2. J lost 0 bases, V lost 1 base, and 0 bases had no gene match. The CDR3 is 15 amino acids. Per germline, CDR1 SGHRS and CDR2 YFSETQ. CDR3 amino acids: CASSLSGSSYNEQFF. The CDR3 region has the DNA TGCGCCAGCAGCTTGAGCGGGAGCTCCTACAATGAGCAGTTCTTC.

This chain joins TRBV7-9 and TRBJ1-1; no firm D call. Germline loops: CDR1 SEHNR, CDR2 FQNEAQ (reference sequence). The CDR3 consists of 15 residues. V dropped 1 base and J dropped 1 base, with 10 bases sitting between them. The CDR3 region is CASSLEGVPNTEAFF. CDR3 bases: TGTGCCAGCAGCTTAGAGGGAGTACCGAACACTGAAGCTTTCTTT.

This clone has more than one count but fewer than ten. For the CDR3, the DNA is TGTGCTAGTGGTTCGGACAGGGGTGTGGAGACCCAGTACTTC. It specifies CASGSDRGVETQYF. The V and J genes are TRBV12-5 and TRBJ2-5, with TRBD1 identical over 9 bases. This CDR3 region has 14 residues. V trimming: 4 bases; J trimming: 5 bases; junction bases outside the gene matches: 5. Per the germline V gene, CDR1 is LGHNT and CDR2 is FRNRAP.

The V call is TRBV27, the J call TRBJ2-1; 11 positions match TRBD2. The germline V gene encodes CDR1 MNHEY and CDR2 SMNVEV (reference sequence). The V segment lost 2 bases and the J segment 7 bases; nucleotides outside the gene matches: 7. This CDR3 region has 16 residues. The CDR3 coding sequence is TGTGCCAGCAGTTTAATCTCGGCTAGCGGGGGGAATGAGCAGTTCTTC. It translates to CASSLISASGGNEQFF.

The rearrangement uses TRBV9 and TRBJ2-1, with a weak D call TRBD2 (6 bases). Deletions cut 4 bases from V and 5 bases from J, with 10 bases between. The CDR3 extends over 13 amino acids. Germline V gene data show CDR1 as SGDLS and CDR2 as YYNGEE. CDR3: CASSSGLNNEQFF. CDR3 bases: TGTGCCAGCAGCTCGGGACTCAACAATGAGCAGTTCTTC.

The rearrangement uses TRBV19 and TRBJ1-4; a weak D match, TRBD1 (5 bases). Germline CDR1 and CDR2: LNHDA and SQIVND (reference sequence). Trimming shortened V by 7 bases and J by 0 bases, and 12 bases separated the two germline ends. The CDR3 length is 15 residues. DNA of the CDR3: TGTGCCAGTACGGCCGGGGGAGCAACTAATGAAAAACTGTTTTTT. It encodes CASTAGGATNEKLFF. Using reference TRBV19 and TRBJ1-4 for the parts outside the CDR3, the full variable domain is DGGITQSPKYLFRKEGQNVTLSCEQNLNHDAMYWYRQDPGQGLRLIYYSQIVNDFQKGDIAEGYSVSREKKESFPLTVTSAQKNPTAFYLCASTAGGATNEKLFFGSGTQLSVL.

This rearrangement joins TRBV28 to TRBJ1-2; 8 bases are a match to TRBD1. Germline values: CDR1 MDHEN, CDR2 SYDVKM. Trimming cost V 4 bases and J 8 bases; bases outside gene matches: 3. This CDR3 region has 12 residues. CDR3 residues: CASSSTGAGYTF. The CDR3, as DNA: TGTGCCAGCAGTTCGACAGGGGCCGGCTACACCTTC.

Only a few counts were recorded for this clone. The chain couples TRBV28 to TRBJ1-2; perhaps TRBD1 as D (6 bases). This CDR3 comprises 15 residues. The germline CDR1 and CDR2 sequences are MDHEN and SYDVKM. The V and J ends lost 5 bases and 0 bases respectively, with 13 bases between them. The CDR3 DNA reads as TGTGCCAGCAGTCCATTGGACAGATCTAACTATGGCTACACCTTC. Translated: CASSPLDRSNYGYTF.

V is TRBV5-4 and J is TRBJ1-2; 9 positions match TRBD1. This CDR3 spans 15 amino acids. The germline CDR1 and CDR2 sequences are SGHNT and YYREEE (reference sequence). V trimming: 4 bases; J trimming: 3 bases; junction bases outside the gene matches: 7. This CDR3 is CASSPLQGADYGYTF. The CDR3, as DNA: TGTGCCAGCAGCCCGCTACAGGGGGCCGACTATGGCTACACCTTC.

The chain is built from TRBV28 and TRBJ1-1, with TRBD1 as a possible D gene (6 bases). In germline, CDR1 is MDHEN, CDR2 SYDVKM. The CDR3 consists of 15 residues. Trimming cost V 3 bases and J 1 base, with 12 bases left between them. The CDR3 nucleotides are TGTGCCAGCAGTTTGTGGGGGACACAGAACACTGAAGCTTTCTTT. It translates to CASSLWGTQNTEAFF.

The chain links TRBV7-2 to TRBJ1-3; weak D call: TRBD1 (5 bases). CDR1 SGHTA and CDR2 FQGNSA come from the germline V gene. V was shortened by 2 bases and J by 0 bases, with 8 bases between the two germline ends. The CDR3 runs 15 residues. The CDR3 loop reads CASSLSGGSGNTIYF. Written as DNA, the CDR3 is TGTGCCAGCAGCTTAAGCGGGGGCTCTGGAAACACCATATATTTT.

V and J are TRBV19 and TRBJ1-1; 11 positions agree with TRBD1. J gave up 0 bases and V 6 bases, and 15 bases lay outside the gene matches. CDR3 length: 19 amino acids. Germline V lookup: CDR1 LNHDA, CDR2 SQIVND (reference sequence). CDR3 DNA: TGTGCCAGTAGCCAGCCCCCGGGACAGGGGGGCCTCATGAACACTGAAGCTTTCTTT. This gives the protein CASSQPPGQGGLMNTEAFF.

The CDR3: CATSRVRTGPHQPQHF. In nucleotides, the CDR3 is TGTGCCACCAGCAGAGTCAGGACAGGCCCCCATCAGCCCCAGCATTTT. This chain uses TRBV15 with TRBJ1-5, with 7 nucleotides matching TRBD1. J gave up 5 bases and V 1 base, and 8 bases lay outside the gene matches. There are 16 residues in the CDR3. The germline V gene encodes CDR1 LNHNV and CDR2 YYDKDF (reference sequence).

The CDR3 region has the DNA TGTGCCAGCAGCCCTTTAGGCACAGGGGGCGGAAACACCATATATTTT. This encodes CASSPLGTGGGNTIYF. The V call is TRBV7-3, the J call TRBJ1-3; 9 bases line up with TRBD1. In germline, CDR1 is SGHTA, CDR2 FQGTGA. V lost 5 bases to trimming and J lost 4 bases; unmatched junction nucleotides: 9. The CDR3 is made up of 16 amino acids.

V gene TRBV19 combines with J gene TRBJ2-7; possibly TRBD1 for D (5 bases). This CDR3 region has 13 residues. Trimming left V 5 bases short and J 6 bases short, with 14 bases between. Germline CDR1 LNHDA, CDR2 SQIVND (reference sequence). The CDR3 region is CASSLLTGVEQYF. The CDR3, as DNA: TGTGCCAGTAGTCTACTAACAGGCGTCGAGCAGTACTTC.

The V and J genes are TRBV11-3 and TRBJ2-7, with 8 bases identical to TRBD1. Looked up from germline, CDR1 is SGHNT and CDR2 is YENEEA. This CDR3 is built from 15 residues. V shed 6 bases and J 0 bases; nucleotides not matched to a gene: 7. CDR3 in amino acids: CASRARTGSSYEQYF. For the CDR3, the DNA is TGTGCCAGCAGAGCTAGGACAGGGTCCTCCTACGAGCAGTACTTC.

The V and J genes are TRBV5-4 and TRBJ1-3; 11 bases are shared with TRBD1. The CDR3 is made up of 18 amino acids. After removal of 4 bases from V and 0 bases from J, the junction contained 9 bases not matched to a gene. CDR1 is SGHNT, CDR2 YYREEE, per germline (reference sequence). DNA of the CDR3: TGTGCCAGCAGCCAACAAGCCGGGACAGGGGGCTCTGGAAACACCATATATTTT. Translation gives CASSQQAGTGGSGNTIYF.

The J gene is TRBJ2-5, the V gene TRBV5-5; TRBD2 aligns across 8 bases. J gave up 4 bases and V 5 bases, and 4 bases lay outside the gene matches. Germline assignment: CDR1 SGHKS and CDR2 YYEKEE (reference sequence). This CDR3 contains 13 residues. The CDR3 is CASRPRGGETQYF. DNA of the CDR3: TGTGCCAGCAGACCCCGGGGGGGAGAGACCCAGTACTTC.

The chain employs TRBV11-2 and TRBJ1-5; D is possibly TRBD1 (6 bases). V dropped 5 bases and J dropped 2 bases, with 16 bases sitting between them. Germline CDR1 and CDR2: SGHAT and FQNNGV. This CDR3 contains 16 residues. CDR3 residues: CASSAGGRGGNQPQHF. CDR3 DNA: TGTGCCAGCAGCGCGGGGGGCAGAGGGGGCAATCAGCCCCAGCATTTT. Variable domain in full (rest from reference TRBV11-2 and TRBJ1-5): EAGVAQSPRYKIIEKRQSVAFWCNPISGHATLYWYQQILGQGPKLLIQFQNNGVVDDSQLPKDRFSAERLKGVDSTLKIQPAKLEDSAVYLCASSAGGRGGNQPQHFGDGTRLSIL.

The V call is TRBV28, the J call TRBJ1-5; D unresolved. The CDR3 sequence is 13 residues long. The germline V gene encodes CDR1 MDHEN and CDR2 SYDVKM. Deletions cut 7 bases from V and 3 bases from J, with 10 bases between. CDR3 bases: TGTGCCAGCAATAAACGGGACAATCAGCCCCAGCATTTT. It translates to CASNKRDNQPQHF.